The entry that follows covers one TCR beta chain sequence. Its antigen is unknown. The sample originates from a study of cytomegalovirus exposure and HLA in healthy donors. The PCR ran on 60 Vbeta and 13 Jbeta primers. Data came from immunoSEQ multiplex PCR; TCRdb stores just in-frame clones and leaves some out. The table lists approximately 110,000 clones, around three quarters of them singletons. Per germline, CDR1 SGHAT and CDR2 FQNNGV. The CDR3 extends over 15 amino acids. With 2 bases clipped from V and 6 bases from J, the junction kept 9 bases outside the gene matches. Study outcomes and limitations: It was shown in a later analysis that HLA-associated TCR beta chains were more clonally expanded than other, equally common chains.

This receptor was identified in a woman aged 18-29 years in good health and CMV-seropositive. J is TRBJ1-2 and V is TRBV11-2, with TRBD1 matching over 7 bases. What was sequenced was PBMCs. CDR3 nucleotides: TGTGCCAGCAGCTTACCGAACAGGGGACTGAATGGCTACACCTTC. Amino acid sequence: CASSLPNRGLNGYTF.